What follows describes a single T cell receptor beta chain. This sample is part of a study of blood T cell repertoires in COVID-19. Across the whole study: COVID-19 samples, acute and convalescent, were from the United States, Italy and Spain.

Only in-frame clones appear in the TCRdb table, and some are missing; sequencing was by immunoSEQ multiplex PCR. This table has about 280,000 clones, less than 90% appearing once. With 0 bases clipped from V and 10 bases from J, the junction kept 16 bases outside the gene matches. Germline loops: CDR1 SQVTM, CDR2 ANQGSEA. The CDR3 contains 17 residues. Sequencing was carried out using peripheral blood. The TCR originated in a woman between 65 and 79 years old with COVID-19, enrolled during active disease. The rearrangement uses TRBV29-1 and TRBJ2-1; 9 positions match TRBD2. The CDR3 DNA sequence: TGCAGCGTTGAAGATGGGACTAGCTTTCCCACTTTTGCGGAGCAGTTCTTC. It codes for CSVEDGTSFPTFAEQFF.